This T cell receptor (beta chain) came from a study of T cell repertoires in cytomegalovirus infection. General study points: In two of eight donors, the top clonotype was HLA-C-restricted CMV-specific.

TCRdb recomputed calls from the reads with MiXCR, one row per CDR3 protein. This table holds 650,000 to 850,000 distinct CDR3 sequences, roughly 28% found once. The germline V and J ends were trimmed by 1 base and 5 bases, with 23 bases remaining between them. This CDR3 contains 18 residues. On this clonotype: No antigen is known for it.

The chain is built from TRBV12-3 or TRBV12-4 and TRBJ1-1, with D hard to call. This receptor was identified in a human donor in good health (CMV status not recorded). Some clones in this sample may be carry-over from other donors' samples. The specimen was cultured CD8+ T cells from PBMCs, collected from culture after CMV antigen stimulation. CDR3 residues: CASSLGRMGRPGGTEAFF. The CDR3 DNA reads TGTGCCAGCAGTTTAGGTCGGATGGGCAGGCCCGGAGGTACTGAAGCTTTCTTT.